Listed here are 5 T cell receptor beta chains from one sample, sequenced in a study of Graves' ophthalmopathy and Graves' hyperthyroidism. The authors amplified TCR beta CDR3 regions from RNA transcripts. After a first-round RT-PCR with HTBI primers, a second-round multiplex PCR was run. TCRdb re-called the multiplex PCR reads through MiXCR, storing one row per CDR3 protein. The sample has almost 750,000 distinct CDR3 sequences, around 40% seen once. The sequenced material came from peripheral blood. All receptors derive from an adult man with Graves' ophthalmopathy.

This clonotype was observed many times. This chain uses TRBV29-1 with TRBJ2-7; 7 nucleotides match TRBD1. CDR1 is SQVTM and CDR2 is ANQGSEA in the germline V gene. The trim removed 4 bases at V and 7 bases at J, leaving 16 bases unmatched. The CDR3 is 15 amino acids. CDR3 coding DNA: TGCAGCGTTGGTACAGGGGCACGGGGAATTGGTGAGCAGTACTTC. It is translated as CSVGTGARGIGEQYF.

This clonotype was found many times. The genes are TRBV9 and TRBJ1-1, with TRBD1 identical over 7 bases. Trimming at V came to 3 bases and at J to 7 bases, leaving 9 bases not matched to a gene. The CDR3 has 14 residues. CDR1 is SGDLS and CDR2 is YYNGEE in the germline V gene. CDR3 sequence (DNA): TGTGCCAGCAGCGGGAGATATGGGACAGTTGAAGCTTTCTTT. Protein product: CASSGRYGTVEAFF. The variable domain in full, with the rest retrieved from reference TRBV9 and TRBJ1-1, is DSGVTQTPKHLITATGQRVTLRCSPRSGDLSVYWYQQSLDQGLQFLIQYYNGEERAKGNILERFSAQQFPDLHSELNLSSLELGDSALYFCASSGRYGTVEAFFGQGTRLTVV.

This clonotype has at least ten counts. CDR3 nucleotide sequence: TGTGCCAGCAGCCCCTTAACAGGGAGGGACACTGAAGCTTTCTTT. Amino acid sequence: CASSPLTGRDTEAFF. The rearrangement links TRBV11-2 to TRBJ1-1, with D tentatively TRBD1 (6 bases). Germline V gene lookup returns CDR1 SGHAT and CDR2 FQNNGV. The V end lost 5 bases, the J end lost 3 bases, and 16 bases lay between the germline ends. The CDR3 runs 15 residues. The full variable domain, with the rest looked up from reference TRBV11-2 and TRBJ1-1, is EAGVAQSPRYKIIEKRQSVAFWCNPISGHATLYWYQQILGQGPKLLIQFQNNGVVDDSQLPKDRFSAERLKGVDSTLKIQPAKLEDSAVYLCASSPLTGRDTEAFFGQGTRLTVV.

The table lists this clonotype with many counts. This chain connects TRBV20-1 to TRBJ2-5; TRBD1 matches at 9 bases. Germline V gene lookup returns CDR1 DFQATT and CDR2 SNEGSKA (reference sequence). V shed 6 bases and J 6 bases; nucleotides not matched to a gene: 11. This CDR3 is built from 14 residues. In DNA form, the CDR3 reads TGCAGTGCCGTCGGGACAGGGAGGTCGAAGACCCAGTACTTC. It yields the protein CSAVGTGRSKTQYF.

Ten or more counts support this clonotype. The chain joins TRBV2 to TRBJ2-5; TRBD1 agrees at 7 bases. Germline loops: CDR1 SNHLY, CDR2 FYNNEI. CDR3 length equals 14 residues. V was pared by 5 bases and J by 7 bases, with 10 bases of the junction left unmatched. The CDR3 region has the DNA TGTGCCAGCAGTTTGTCCGGACAGGTCCCGACCCAGTACTTC. This sequence encodes CASSLSGQVPTQYF.